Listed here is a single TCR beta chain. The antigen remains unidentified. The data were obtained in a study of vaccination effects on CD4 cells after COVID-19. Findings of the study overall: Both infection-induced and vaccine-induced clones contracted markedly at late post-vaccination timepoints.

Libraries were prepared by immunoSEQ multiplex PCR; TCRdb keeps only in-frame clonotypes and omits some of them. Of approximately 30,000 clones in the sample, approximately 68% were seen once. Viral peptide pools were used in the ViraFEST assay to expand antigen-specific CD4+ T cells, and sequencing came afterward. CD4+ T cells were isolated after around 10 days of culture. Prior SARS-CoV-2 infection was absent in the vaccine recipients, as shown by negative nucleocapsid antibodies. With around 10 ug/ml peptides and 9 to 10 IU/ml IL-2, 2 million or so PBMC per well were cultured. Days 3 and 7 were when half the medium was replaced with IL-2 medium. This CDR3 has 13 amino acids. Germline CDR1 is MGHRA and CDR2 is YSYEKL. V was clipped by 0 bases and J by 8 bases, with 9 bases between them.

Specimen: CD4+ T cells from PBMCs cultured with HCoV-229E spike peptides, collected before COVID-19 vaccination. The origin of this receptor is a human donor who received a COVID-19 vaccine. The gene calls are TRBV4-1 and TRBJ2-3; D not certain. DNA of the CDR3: TGCGCCAGCAGCCAAGATCTCCCAGGTACGCAGTATTTT. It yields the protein CASSQDLPGTQYF.